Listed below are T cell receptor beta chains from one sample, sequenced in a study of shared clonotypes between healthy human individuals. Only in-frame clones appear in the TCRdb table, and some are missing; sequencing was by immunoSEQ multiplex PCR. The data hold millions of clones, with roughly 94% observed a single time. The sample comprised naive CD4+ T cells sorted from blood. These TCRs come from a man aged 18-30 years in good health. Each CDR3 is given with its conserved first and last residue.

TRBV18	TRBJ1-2	CASSPLPGNILNYGYTF
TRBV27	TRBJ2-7	CASRPIAGANYEQYF
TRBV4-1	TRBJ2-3	CASSRTGLATDTQYF
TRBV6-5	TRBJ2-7	CASSRSGGSSYEQYF
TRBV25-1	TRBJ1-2	CASSETGGNYGYTF
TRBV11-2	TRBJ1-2	CASSPTGVNYGYTF
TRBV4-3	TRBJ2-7	CASSQDRGVSYEQYF
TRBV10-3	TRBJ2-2	CAITGAANTGELFF
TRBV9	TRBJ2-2	CASSPEAGGAGELFF
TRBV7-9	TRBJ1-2	CASSKETVYGYTF
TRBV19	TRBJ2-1	CASSIELGNEQFF
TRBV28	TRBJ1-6	CASSQSRGFVGGSYNSPLHF
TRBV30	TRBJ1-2	CAWRGTQGSGYTF
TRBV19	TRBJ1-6	CASSETDSANSPLHF
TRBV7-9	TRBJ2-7	CASSGAGLAGGSEQYF
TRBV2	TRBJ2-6	CASGGHFNRTGANVLTF
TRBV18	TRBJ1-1	CASSPPYGGLGAFF
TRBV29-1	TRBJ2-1	CSARPATDEQFF
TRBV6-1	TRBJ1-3	CASSESGGRNTIYF
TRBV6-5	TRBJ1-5	CASSGTENQPQHF
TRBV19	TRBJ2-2	CASSIGNTGELFF
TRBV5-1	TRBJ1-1	CASSYTGDTEAFF
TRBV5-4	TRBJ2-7	CASSPGRRGMNEQYF
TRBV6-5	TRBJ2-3	CASRIAGTSTDTQYF
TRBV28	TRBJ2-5	CASSSNMGLRETQYF
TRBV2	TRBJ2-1	CASIGGTMNEQFF
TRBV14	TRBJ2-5	CASTKDGTTSETQYF
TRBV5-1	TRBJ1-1	CASSGGNMNTEAFF
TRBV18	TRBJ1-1	CASSRTVGDTEAFF
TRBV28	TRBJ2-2	CASRGLNTGELFF
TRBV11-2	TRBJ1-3	CASSQTSGNTIYF
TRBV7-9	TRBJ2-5	CASSFPTGLETQYF
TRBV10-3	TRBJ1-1	CAISEGTEAFF
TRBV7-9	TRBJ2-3	CASSTIPGTGGADTQYF
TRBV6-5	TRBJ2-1	CASSYLTLAGGEQFF
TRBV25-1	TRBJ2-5	CATSKNLETQYF
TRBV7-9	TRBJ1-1	CASSPRDITEAFF
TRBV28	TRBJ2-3	CASSLGFITDTQYF
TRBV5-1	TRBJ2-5	CASSPGIEGETQYF
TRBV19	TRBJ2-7	CASSDTDYEQYF
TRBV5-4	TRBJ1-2	CASSPQGGYTF
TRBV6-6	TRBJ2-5	CASRDGSGGPQETQYF
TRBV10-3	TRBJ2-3	CAISAGQGGTDTQYF
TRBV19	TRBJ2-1	CASSGRPSYNEQFF
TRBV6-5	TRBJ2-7	CASSLIPGQGLYEQYF
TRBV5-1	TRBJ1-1	CASRAGTGNTEAFF
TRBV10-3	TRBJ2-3	CAISPLAGVTDTQYF
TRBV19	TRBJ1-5	CASRRVWNQPQHF
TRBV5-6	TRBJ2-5	CASSTEGTGLQTQYF
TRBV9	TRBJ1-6	CASSAKGERSPLHF
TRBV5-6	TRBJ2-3	CASSLVLTGTDTQYF
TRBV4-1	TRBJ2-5	CASSQGAGTSGETQYF
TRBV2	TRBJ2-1	CASDAGYSYNEQFF
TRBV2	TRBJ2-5	CARSPGTGWETQYF
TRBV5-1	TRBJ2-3	CASSRWTGGDTQYF
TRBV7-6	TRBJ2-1	CASSSTPAGVKNNEQFF
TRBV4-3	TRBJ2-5	CASSQQGVKETQYF
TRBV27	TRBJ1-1	CASSRNPGVSGTEAFF
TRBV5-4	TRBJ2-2	CASSTRGLAVNTGELFF
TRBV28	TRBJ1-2	CASRPPGQGYAGYTF